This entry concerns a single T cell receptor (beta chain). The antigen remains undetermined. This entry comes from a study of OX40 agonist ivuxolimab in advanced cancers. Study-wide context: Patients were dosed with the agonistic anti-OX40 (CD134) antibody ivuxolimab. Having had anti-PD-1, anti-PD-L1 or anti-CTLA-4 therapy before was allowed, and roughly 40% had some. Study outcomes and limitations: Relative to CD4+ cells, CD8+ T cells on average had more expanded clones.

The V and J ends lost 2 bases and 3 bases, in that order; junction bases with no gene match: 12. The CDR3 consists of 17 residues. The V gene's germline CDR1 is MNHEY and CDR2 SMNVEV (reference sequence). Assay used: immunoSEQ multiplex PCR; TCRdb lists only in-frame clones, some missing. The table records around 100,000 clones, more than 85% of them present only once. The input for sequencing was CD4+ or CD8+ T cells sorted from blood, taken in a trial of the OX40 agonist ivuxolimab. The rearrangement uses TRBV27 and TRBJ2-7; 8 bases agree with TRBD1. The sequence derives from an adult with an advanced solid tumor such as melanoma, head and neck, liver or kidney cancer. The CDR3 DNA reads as TGTGCCAGCAGTTTAGGTCACAGGACAGGGAAAAACTACGAGCAGTACTTC. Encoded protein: CASSLGHRTGKNYEQYF.